One sample yielded the 17 T cell receptor beta chains listed below, sequenced in a study of T cell repertoires in cytomegalovirus infection. The antigens of these receptors remain unknown. TCRdb redid the calling of the reads with MiXCR, one entry per CDR3 protein. Of approximately 910,000 distinct CDR3 sequences in the sample, around 29% were seen once. Sequenced here: cultured CD8+ T cells from PBMCs, sampled from culture after CMV antigen stimulation. All receptors come from a human donor in good health (CMV status not recorded). Some clones in this sample may be carry-over from other donors' samples.

There are many counts of this clonotype. The genes are TRBV12-3 or TRBV12-4 and TRBJ2-7; unclear D gene. V shed 6 bases and J shed 3 bases, with 15 bases lying between them. The CDR3 is made up of 14 amino acids. The CDR3: CASSPTGLHYEQYF. CDR3 bases: TGTGCCAGCAGCCCAACCGGGCTCCACTACGAGCAGTACTTC.

This clonotype was observed a handful of times. The chain employs TRBV7-2 and TRBJ1-2; TRBD1 matches 9 bases. The CDR3 length is 16 residues. V was pared by 1 base and J by 4 bases, with 7 bases of the junction left unmatched. Germline assignment: CDR1 SGHTA and CDR2 FQGNSA. The CDR3 nucleotides read TGTGCCAGCAGCTTAGGGGGGGGACAGGGCGGCTATGGCTACACCTTC. Residues: CASSLGGGQGGYGYTF.

This clonotype was observed a handful of times. V and J are TRBV5-6 and TRBJ1-1; D is uncertain. CDR3 length: 12 amino acids. V was trimmed by 0 bases and J by 4 bases, leaving 4 bases between them. CDR1 and CDR2 from the germline V gene are SGHDT and YYEEEE. CDR3 bases: TGTGCCAGCAGCTTGGTACCCACTGAAGCTTTCTTT. Translation: CASSLVPTEAFF.

This clonotype was detected ten times or more. DNA for the CDR3: TGTGCCAGCACGGAAGACGGAACAGGGTCTGCCTATGGCTACACCTTC. Translated: CASTEDGTGSAYGYTF. The chain carries TRBV7-3 and TRBJ1-2; a weak D match, TRBD1 (6 bases). V was cut by 7 bases and J by 4 bases, with 22 bases left in between. CDR1 SGHTA and CDR2 FQGTGA come from the germline V gene. This CDR3 has 16 amino acids.

This chain links TRBV7-2 with TRBJ2-7, with TRBD2 matching over 12 bases. The CDR3 is made up of 15 amino acids. Trimming took 0 bases from V and 12 from J; bases not matched to a gene: 9. Germline lookup yields CDR1 SGHTA and CDR2 FQGNSA. The CDR3 DNA sequence: TGTGCCAGCAGCTTAGCGCCGGCTAGCGGGGGGGGTCGGTACTTC. This gives the protein CASSLAPASGGGRYF.

The chain links TRBV13 to TRBJ1-6; tentative D call: TRBD1 (5 bases). Germline lookup yields CDR1 PRHDT and CDR2 FYEKMQ (reference sequence). Trimming left V 1 base short and J 0 bases short, with 13 bases between. CDR3 size: 18 residues. DNA of the CDR3: TGTGCCAGCAGCTTAGTTAACGGGGCGGGCTCCTATAATTCACCCCTCCACTTT. It yields the protein CASSLVNGAGSYNSPLHF.

The rearrangement links TRBV20-1 to TRBJ2-1; TRBD2 aligns across 9 bases. Trimming at V came to 6 bases and at J to 9 bases, leaving 9 bases not matched to a gene. This CDR3 spans 13 amino acids. CDR1 and CDR2 (germline): DFQATT, SNEGSKA (reference sequence). The CDR3 nucleotides read TGCAGTGCACGGCAGCGGGGGGCTGGTGAGCAGTTCTTC. This translates into CSARQRGAGEQFF.

V gene TRBV20-1 combines with J gene TRBJ2-2; a weak D match, TRBD1 (6 bases). The CDR3 covers 11 residues. Trimming took off 6 bases at V and 7 bases at J, with 9 bases between the two ends. From germline, CDR1 is DFQATT and CDR2 SNEGSKA (reference sequence). CDR3 in DNA: TGCAGTGCCACAGGGCTCGGGGAGCTGTTTTTT. Encoded protein: CSATGLGELFF.

The chain carries TRBV10-3 and TRBJ2-7; D is unclear. The CDR3 runs to 13 residues. V was shortened by 3 bases and J by 1 base, with 7 bases between the two germline ends. Germline CDR1 is ENHRY and CDR2 is SYGVKD. For the CDR3, the DNA is TGTGCCATCAGTGATAGGACGTCCTACGAGCAGTACGTC. This encodes CAISDRTSYEQYV.

The chain recombines TRBV12-3 or TRBV12-4 with TRBJ2-2, with D tentatively TRBD1 (6 bases). V gave up 5 bases and J gave up 0 bases, with 13 bases separating them. This CDR3 comprises 16 residues. The CDR3 region is CASSSYRDSNTGELFF. CDR3 sequence (DNA): TGTGCCAGCAGTAGCTACAGGGATTCGAACACCGGGGAGCTGTTTTTT.

CDR3 amino acids: CATSDPGTASQETQYF. The CDR3 nucleotides are TGTGCCACCAGTGATCCCGGGACAGCCTCCCAAGAGACCCAGTACTTC. The chain combines TRBV24-1 with TRBJ2-5; 7 bases agree with TRBD1. This CDR3 region has 16 residues. CDR1 is KGHDR, CDR2 SFDVKD, per germline. Trimming cost V 3 bases and J 1 base; bases outside gene matches: 7.

This clonotype appeared a few times. The chain carries TRBV27 and TRBJ2-3; 8 bases are a match to TRBD1. With 5 bases clipped from V and 5 bases from J, the junction kept 6 bases outside the gene matches. The CDR3 covers 14 residues. Germline V gives CDR1 MNHEY, CDR2 SMNVEV (reference sequence). CDR3 protein: CASSPGQGLDTQYF. DNA for the CDR3: TGTGCCAGCAGTCCTGGACAGGGTTTAGATACGCAGTATTTT.

This chain links TRBV7-8 with TRBJ2-1; 8 nucleotides agree with TRBD2. CDR1 and CDR2 (germline): SGHVS, FQNEAQ. Losses at the gene ends were 5 bases for V and 2 bases for J; bases not matched to a gene: 5. The CDR3 has 15 amino acids. The chain's CDR3 is CASSVISGAYNEQFF. The CDR3 DNA reads TGTGCCAGCAGCGTAATTAGCGGGGCCTACAATGAGCAGTTCTTC.

The table lists this clonotype with many counts. The rearrangement uses TRBV7-6 and TRBJ2-1, with 15 bases fitting TRBD2. CDR3 length: 14 amino acids. The germline CDR1 and CDR2 sequences are SGHVS and FNYEAQ. Trimming removed 6 bases from V and 13 bases from J; junction bases left unmatched: 7. CDR3 sequence reads: CASSTGTSGGLQFF. CDR3 nucleotide sequence: TGTGCCAGCAGTACTGGGACTAGCGGGGGGCTCCAGTTCTTC.

This clonotype turned up a few times. The rearrangement uses TRBV13 and TRBJ2-5, with 7 bases matching TRBD2. Unmatched junction bases numbered 8, after V lost 5 bases and J lost 5 bases. This CDR3 has 14 amino acids. Germline V CDR1 and CDR2: PRHDT, FYEKMQ (reference sequence). DNA for the CDR3: TGTGCCAGCAGCCCCCCCCGGGGGGAGGAGACCCAGTACTTC. Translating it yields CASSPPRGEETQYF.

The rearrangement joins TRBV7-8 to TRBJ2-1; 11 bases are shared with TRBD1. Germline V gene lookup returns CDR1 SGHVS and CDR2 FQNEAQ. This CDR3 region has 15 residues. Trimming took 3 bases from V and 8 from J; bases not matched to a gene: 6. As DNA, the CDR3 is TGTGCCAGCAGCTTCGGACAGGGGGCGCGGGATGAGCAGTTCTTC. It codes for CASSFGQGARDEQFF.

The chain has TRBV7-6 and TRBJ1-1; no clear D. The germline CDR1 and CDR2 sequences are SGHVS and FNYEAQ. V dropped 1 base and J dropped 4 bases, with 10 bases sitting between them. The CDR3 contains 14 residues. Written as DNA, the CDR3 is TGTGCCAGCAGCTTAGGAGGGCTAGTCACTGAAGCTTTCTTT. Its protein is CASSLGGLVTEAFF. Together with reference TRBV7-6 and TRBJ1-1, the CDR3 gives the full variable domain: GAGVSQSPRYKVTKRGQDVALRCDPISGHVSLYWYRQALGQGPEFLTYFNYEAQQDKSGLPNDRFSAERPEGSISTLTIQRTEQRDSAMYRCASSLGGLVTEAFFGQGTRLTVV.